These 32 T cell receptor beta chains were sequenced from one sample in a study of OX40 agonist ivuxolimab in advanced cancers. Assay: immunoSEQ multiplex PCR; the TCRdb copy retains only in-frame clones and omits some. The profile shows more than 85,000 clones, less than 95% of them singletons. The sample consisted of CD4+ or CD8+ T cells sorted from blood, taken in a trial of the OX40 agonist ivuxolimab. Every receptor here comes from an adult with an advanced solid tumor such as melanoma, head and neck, liver or kidney cancer.

This chain connects TRBV29-1 to TRBJ1-2; TRBD1 matches 10 bases. Germline CDR1 is SQVTM and CDR2 is ANQGSEA. Trimming removed 4 bases from V and 8 bases from J; junction bases left unmatched: 4. The CDR3 is 12 residues long. The CDR3 spells CSVGGQGGGYTF. DNA of the CDR3: TGCAGCGTTGGAGGACAGGGGGGCGGCTACACCTTC. Using reference TRBV29-1 and TRBJ1-2 for the parts outside the CDR3, the full variable domain is SAVISQKPSRDICQRGTSLTIQCQVDSQVTMMFWYRQQPGQSLTLIATANQGSEATYESGFVIDKFPISRPNLTFSTLTVSNMSPEDSSIYLCSVGGQGGGYTFGSGTRLTVV.

The chain employs TRBV11-3 and TRBJ2-7; TRBD2 aligns across 13 bases. The germline V gene encodes CDR1 SGHNT and CDR2 YENEEA. J was trimmed by 6 bases and V by 5 bases; bases with no gene match: 4. The CDR3 is made up of 14 amino acids. CDR3 in DNA: TGTGCCAGCAGCGGGACTAGCGGGATCGGCGAGCAGTACTTC. Amino acid sequence: CASSGTSGIGEQYF.

The chain joins TRBV19 to TRBJ2-7; 9 bases are a match to TRBD2. Germline CDR1 and CDR2: LNHDA and SQIVND (reference sequence). The CDR3 is made up of 13 amino acids. Trimming cost V 6 bases and J 9 bases; bases outside gene matches: 9. The CDR3 DNA is TGTGCCAGTAGCCAGGGGCGGGAGGGTTCGCAGTACTTC. Encoded protein: CASSQGREGSQYF.

The chain employs TRBV18 and TRBJ1-3; a possible D gene is TRBD1 (6 bases). CDR3 length equals 15 residues. From germline, CDR1 is KGHSH and CDR2 LQKENI. V lost 6 bases and J 3 bases, leaving 15 bases between the germline ends. The CDR3, as DNA: TGTGCCAGCTCCCGAACAGGGTCCGGTGGAAACACCATATATTTT. Its translation is CASSRTGSGGNTIYF.

This rearrangement joins TRBV5-1 to TRBJ2-1; D remains unclear. V shed 0 bases and J shed 5 bases, with 9 bases lying between them. The germline gives CDR1 SGHRS, CDR2 YFSETQ. This CDR3 is 14 amino acids long. The CDR3 region has the DNA TGCGCCAGCAGCTTGGCCGCTTACCACAATGAGCAGTTCTTC. The encoded protein is CASSLAAYHNEQFF.

V is TRBV15 and J is TRBJ1-2; weak D call: TRBD1 (6 bases). Germline V gene data show CDR1 as LNHNV and CDR2 as YYDKDF (reference sequence). There are 15 residues in the CDR3. V lost 5 bases and J lost 3, with 16 bases in between. The CDR3 sequence is CATSSARGSDYGYTF. The DNA of the CDR3 is TGTGCCACCAGCTCTGCGAGGGGGTCCGACTATGGCTACACCTTC.

The chain joins TRBV27 to TRBJ2-1; the match to TRBD2 covers 10 bases. Per germline, CDR1 MNHEY and CDR2 SMNVEV (reference sequence). The V and J ends lost 5 bases and 7 bases, in that order; junction bases with no gene match: 5. The CDR3 contains 14 residues. The CDR3 is CASSGTSATNEQFF. CDR3 in DNA: TGTGCCAGCAGTGGGACTAGCGCGACTAATGAGCAGTTCTTC.

The CDR3 DNA follows: TGTGCCAGTAGTGCGGACATCGAGACAGGGCCTGGCTACACCTTC. Its protein product is CASSADIETGPGYTF. This chain links TRBV19 with TRBJ1-2; 7 bases line up with TRBD1. The CDR3 has 15 residues. Germline assignment: CDR1 LNHDA and CDR2 SQIVND (reference sequence). With V trimmed by 5 bases and J by 7 bases, 13 bases remained unmatched.

The chain links TRBV11-3 to TRBJ1-1, with 8 bases that match TRBD1. Per germline, CDR1 SGHNT and CDR2 YENEEA. CDR3 length equals 17 residues. Germline trimming cut 2 bases from V and 3 bases from J; bases unmatched to any gene: 11. For the CDR3, the DNA is TGTGCCAGCAGCTTATCGGGTTGGGGACAGGCGGACACTGAAGCTTTCTTT. This sequence encodes CASSLSGWGQADTEAFF.

This clone was detected a few times. The rearrangement joins TRBV30 to TRBJ1-1, with 10 bases that match TRBD1. The CDR3 totals 15 residues. After removal of 0 bases from V and 4 bases from J, the junction contained 5 bases not matched to a gene. Germline CDR1 is GTSNPN and CDR2 is SVGIG (reference sequence). The DNA for the CDR3 is TGTGCCTGGAGTGTACATAGGACAGGGGGCACTGAAGCTTTCTTT. This translates into CAWSVHRTGGTEAFF.

The chain has TRBV29-1 and TRBJ2-5; the match to TRBD1 covers 8 bases. CDR1 is SQVTM and CDR2 is ANQGSEA in the germline V gene. The CDR3 totals 14 residues. The trim removed 5 bases at V and 7 bases at J, leaving 12 bases unmatched. The chain's CDR3 is CSVSDREPFGTQYF. The CDR3, as DNA: TGCAGCGTTTCGGACAGGGAGCCGTTTGGGACCCAGTACTTC.

This chain connects TRBV7-6 to TRBJ2-2, with 12 bases fitting TRBD1. Germline V CDR1 and CDR2: SGHVS, FNYEAQ. Germline trimming cut 5 bases from V and 5 bases from J; bases unmatched to any gene: 12. The CDR3 extends over 18 amino acids. The CDR3 sequence is CASSPFPPGQGATGELFF. The CDR3, as DNA: TGTGCCAGCAGCCCCTTCCCTCCGGGACAGGGGGCAACCGGGGAGCTGTTTTTT.

This clone has just a few counts. The rearrangement joins TRBV6-4 to TRBJ2-3; D call uncertain. V was shortened by 4 bases and J by 3 bases, with 5 bases between the two germline ends. From germline, CDR1 is MRHNA and CDR2 SNTAGT. The CDR3 loop spans 12 amino acids. CDR3 amino acids: CASSGGTDTQYF. The DNA of the CDR3 is TGTGCCAGCAGTGGTGGTACAGATACGCAGTATTTT.

The chain uses TRBV5-6 and TRBJ2-1; maybe TRBD1 (6 bases). The CDR3 extends over 17 amino acids. V was pared by 2 bases and J by 0 bases, with 15 bases between. CDR1 SGHDT and CDR2 YYEEEE come from the germline V gene. The CDR3 protein is CASSLPGHPSSYNEQFF. The CDR3 DNA reads TGTGCCAGCAGCTTACCGGGACACCCGAGCTCCTACAATGAGCAGTTCTTC.

The chain uses TRBV4-1 and TRBJ2-7, with 8 bases identical to TRBD1. Unmatched junction bases numbered 13, after V lost 5 bases and J lost 7 bases. CDR1 is MGHRA and CDR2 is YSYEKL in the germline V gene. CDR3 length equals 15 residues. Here the CDR3 reads CASSKWTGTVGEQYF. The DNA of the CDR3 is TGCGCCAGCAGCAAATGGACAGGGACTGTTGGAGAGCAGTACTTC.

The chain carries TRBV28 and TRBJ2-3; D gene ambiguous. Trimming removed 8 bases at V and 4 bases at J, with 10 bases between. Germline V lookup: CDR1 MDHEN, CDR2 SYDVKM. The CDR3 is made up of 12 amino acids. CDR3 in amino acids: CASAIEADTQYF. CDR3 DNA sequence: TGTGCCAGCGCTATAGAGGCAGATACGCAGTATTTT.

This clone was seen a handful of times. The chain employs TRBV19 and TRBJ1-2; TRBD1 is a possible D gene (6 bases). V gave up 6 bases and J gave up 0 bases, with 20 bases separating them. This CDR3 comprises 17 residues. Germline assignment: CDR1 LNHDA and CDR2 SQIVND (reference sequence). CDR3 in DNA: TGTGCCAGTAGGATCCGATGGGGGCCCCCTTCTAACTATGGCTACACCTTC. Translating it yields CASRIRWGPPSNYGYTF. The complete variable domain, with remaining parts taken from reference TRBV19 and TRBJ1-2, reads DGGITQSPKYLFRKEGQNVTLSCEQNLNHDAMYWYRQDPGQGLRLIYYSQIVNDFQKGDIAEGYSVSREKKESFPLTVTSAQKNPTAFYLCASRIRWGPPSNYGYTFGSGTRLTVV.

This clone appeared a few times. The genes are TRBV28 and TRBJ1-5; D perhaps matches TRBD1 (6 bases). Germline CDR1 and CDR2: MDHEN and SYDVKM. V lost 4 bases to trimming and J lost 11 bases, with 24 bases between them. This CDR3 is built from 16 residues. The CDR3 region has the DNA TGTGCCAGCAGTTCACCGACAGGTTTTCGCAATATGGCCCAGCATTTT. It translates to CASSSPTGFRNMAQHF.

A single count supports this clone. V usage is TRBV19 and J usage is TRBJ2-1; 9 bases align to TRBD1. This CDR3 comprises 16 residues. The J segment lost 9 bases and the V segment lost 4 bases, leaving 13 bases of the junction unmatched. Per the germline V gene, CDR1 is LNHDA and CDR2 is SQIVND (reference sequence). The CDR3 coding sequence is TGTGCCAGTAGTACCCTCCCGGGACAGGGTTCGTCTGAGCAGTTCTTC. Amino acid sequence: CASSTLPGQGSSEQFF.

This rearrangement joins TRBV7-3 to TRBJ2-3; D is uncertain. V was cut by 3 bases and J by 5 bases, with 12 bases left in between. The V gene's germline CDR1 is SGHTA and CDR2 FQGTGA. This CDR3 has 14 amino acids. CDR3 residues: CASSLEPGVDTQYF. Written as DNA, the CDR3 is TGTGCCAGCAGCTTGGAGCCCGGAGTAGATACGCAGTATTTT.

In its sample, this clone was seen a few times. The chain combines TRBV7-9 with TRBJ1-1; 7 bases map to TRBD1. Losses at the gene ends were 5 bases for V and 1 base for J; bases not matched to a gene: 4. This CDR3 is 14 amino acids long. CDR1 is SEHNR, CDR2 FQNEAQ, per germline (reference sequence). The CDR3 region is CASSRGTANTEAFF. In DNA, the CDR3 is TGTGCCAGCAGCCGGGGGACAGCGAACACTGAAGCTTTCTTT.

The gene calls are TRBV28 and TRBJ2-2; D is possibly TRBD1 or TRBD2 (5 bases each). The CDR3 has 15 amino acids. Germline V gene lookup returns CDR1 MDHEN and CDR2 SYDVKM. V was clipped by 8 bases and J by 1 base, with 14 bases between them. The CDR3 loop is CASLGAGLNTGELFF. In nucleotides, the CDR3 is TGTGCCAGCCTCGGGGCAGGCCTGAACACCGGGGAGCTGTTTTTT. Combining the CDR3 with reference TRBV28 and TRBJ2-2 gives the whole variable domain DVKVTQSSRYLVKRTGEKVFLECVQDMDHENMFWYRQDPGLGLRLIYFSYDVKMKEKGDIPEGYSVSREKKERFSLILESASTNQTSMYLCASLGAGLNTGELFFGEGSRLTVL.

This clone was seen only once. The chain links TRBV19 to TRBJ2-1; weak D call: TRBD2 (6 bases). V gave up 1 base and J gave up 5 bases, with 15 bases separating them. The CDR3 runs to 16 residues. Germline V lookup: CDR1 LNHDA, CDR2 SQIVND (reference sequence). CDR3 loop: CASSIVVGRVDNEQFF. CDR3 bases: TGTGCCAGTAGTATAGTGGTCGGGAGAGTGGACAATGAGCAGTTCTTC.

V usage is TRBV5-1 and J usage is TRBJ1-1; 7 bases map to TRBD1. This CDR3 has 15 amino acids. From germline, CDR1 is SGHRS and CDR2 YFSETQ. V trimming: 4 bases; J trimming: 0 bases; junction bases outside the gene matches: 6. The chain's CDR3 is CASSPEGAMNTEAFF. The CDR3 bases are TGCGCCAGCAGCCCGGAGGGGGCTATGAACACTGAAGCTTTCTTT.

The chain is built from TRBV7-3 and TRBJ2-1, with D perhaps matching TRBD2 (6 bases). Trimming stripped 2 bases from V and 0 bases from J, with 17 bases between. The CDR3 is 18 residues long. Germline V gives CDR1 SGHTA, CDR2 FQGTGA. This CDR3 is CASSLDSQLGGSYNEQFF. The CDR3 region has the DNA TGTGCCAGCAGCTTAGATTCCCAACTCGGGGGCTCCTACAATGAGCAGTTCTTC.

The rearrangement uses TRBV19 and TRBJ1-2; D is uncertain. Germline CDR1 reads LNHDA; CDR2 reads SQIVND (reference sequence). V lost 4 bases and J 5 bases, leaving 17 bases between the germline ends. The CDR3 length is 15 residues. The CDR3 loop reads CASSSETPSMYGYTF. The CDR3, as DNA: TGTGCCAGTAGTAGCGAGACACCCTCTATGTATGGCTACACCTTC.

The chain links TRBV30 to TRBJ2-7, with TRBD1 matching 7 bases. The CDR3 length is 14 residues. With 0 bases clipped from V and 2 bases from J, the junction kept 4 bases outside the gene matches. The V gene's germline CDR1 is GTSNPN and CDR2 SVGIG (reference sequence). Here the CDR3 reads CAWSVTGMTYEQYF. DNA of the CDR3: TGTGCCTGGAGTGTGACAGGGATGACCTACGAGCAGTACTTC.

This clone has more than one count but fewer than ten. This sequence joins TRBV5-8 and TRBJ2-1, with 8 bases that match TRBD2. CDR1 is SGHTS and CDR2 is YDEGEE in the germline V gene. This CDR3 has 13 residues. The J segment lost 7 bases and the V segment lost 5 bases, leaving 5 bases of the junction unmatched. In DNA form, the CDR3 reads TGTGCCAGCAGATCCGGGGGGGCTAATGAGCAGTTCTTC. Residues: CASRSGGANEQFF.

This rearrangement joins TRBV6-6 to TRBJ2-5; D gene unclear. Germline V lookup: CDR1 MNHNY, CDR2 SVGAGI (reference sequence). The V gene lost 4 bases and the J gene lost 5 bases, with 8 bases spanning the gap. The CDR3 covers 12 residues. The CDR3 protein is CASSFLRETQYF. In DNA, the CDR3 is TGTGCCAGCAGTTTCCTCCGGGAGACCCAGTACTTC.

The rearrangement uses TRBV11-3 and TRBJ2-1, with 10 nucleotides matching TRBD2. This CDR3 is built from 16 residues. Trimming removed 4 bases from V and 6 bases from J; junction bases left unmatched: 9. CDR1 and CDR2 from the germline V gene are SGHNT and YENEEA. The CDR3 sequence is CASSSRGLAYSNEQFF. CDR3 nucleotide sequence: TGTGCCAGCAGCTCTCGGGGACTAGCGTACTCCAATGAGCAGTTCTTC.

The chain uses TRBV7-3 and TRBJ1-2, with 7 bases fitting TRBD1. Losses at the gene ends were 1 base for V and 8 bases for J; bases not matched to a gene: 10. The germline V gene encodes CDR1 SGHTA and CDR2 FQGTGA. The CDR3 has 15 residues. Here the CDR3 DNA reads TGTGCCAGCAGCTTAAACGGACAGGCCGAGGGAGGCTACACCTTC. Amino acid sequence: CASSLNGQAEGGYTF.

This clone was seen a single time. V usage is TRBV5-1 and J usage is TRBJ2-2; TRBD1 or TRBD2 may be the D gene (5 bases each). The germline gives CDR1 SGHRS, CDR2 YFSETQ. Trimming left V 0 bases short and J 6 bases short, with 9 bases between. The CDR3 length is 14 residues. In nucleotides, the CDR3 is TGCGCCAGCAGCTTGGTAGGGGACGCCGGGGAGCTGTTTTTT. Residues: CASSLVGDAGELFF.